This TCR beta chain derives from a study of T cell responses to AZD1222 COVID-19 vaccine. Profiling relied on immunoSEQ multiplex PCR, and the TCRdb table lists in-frame clones only, not all of them. This sample yields approximately 110,000 clones, of which approximately 90% are seen a single time; about 7.8% belongs to the top ten. The CDR3 loop spans 14 amino acids. V gave up 6 bases and J gave up 6 bases; unmatched junction bases: 6. Looked up from germline, CDR1 is SGHDT and CDR2 is YYEEEE. This sequence joins TRBV5-6 and TRBJ2-3, with TRBD2 matching over 11 bases. This clonotype originated in an adult in good health. The starting material was peripheral blood, obtained on day 0 of AZD1222 vaccination. The chain's CDR3 is CASKAPSGGDTQYF. Written as DNA, the CDR3 is TGTGCCAGCAAAGCCCCTAGCGGGGGGGATACGCAGTATTTT.